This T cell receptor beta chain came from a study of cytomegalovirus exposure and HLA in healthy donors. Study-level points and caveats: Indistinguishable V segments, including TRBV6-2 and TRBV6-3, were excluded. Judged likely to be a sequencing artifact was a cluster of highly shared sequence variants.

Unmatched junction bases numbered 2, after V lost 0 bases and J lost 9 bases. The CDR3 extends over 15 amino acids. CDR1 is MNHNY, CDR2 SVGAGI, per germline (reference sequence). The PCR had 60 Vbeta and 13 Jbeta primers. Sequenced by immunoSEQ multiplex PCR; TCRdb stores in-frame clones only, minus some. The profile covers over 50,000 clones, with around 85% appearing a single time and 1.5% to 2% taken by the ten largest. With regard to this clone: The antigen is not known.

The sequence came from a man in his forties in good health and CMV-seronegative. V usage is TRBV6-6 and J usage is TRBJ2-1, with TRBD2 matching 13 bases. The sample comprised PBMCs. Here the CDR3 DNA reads TGTGCCAGCAGTTACTCGACTAGCGGGAGGAGTGAGCAGTTCTTC. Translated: CASSYSTSGRSEQFF.